These 5 T cell receptor beta chains were sequenced from one sample in a study of blood T cell repertoires in COVID-19. Sequenced by immunoSEQ multiplex PCR; TCRdb stores in-frame clones only, minus some. This sample has under 250,000 clones, with about 87% found just once. Specimen: PBMCs or T cells enriched from blood (not recorded which). The receptors were gathered from a woman between 40 and 55 years old who had been exposed to COVID-19.

The V and J genes are TRBV7-2 and TRBJ1-3, with 10 bases aligning to TRBD1. The CDR3 consists of 15 residues. CDR1 and CDR2 (germline): SGHTA, FQGNSA. With V trimmed by 5 bases and J by 2 bases, 3 bases remained unmatched. The DNA for the CDR3 is TGTGCCAGCAGCATGACAGGGGGCGCTGGAAACACCATATATTTT. It yields the protein CASSMTGGAGNTIYF.

This sequence joins TRBV27 and TRBJ2-5; D may be TRBD2 (5 bases). Germline V CDR1 and CDR2: MNHEY, SMNVEV (reference sequence). V lost 4 bases and J 5 bases, leaving 17 bases between the germline ends. This CDR3 has 15 residues. The CDR3 loop is CASSYPQVWEETQYF. In DNA form, the CDR3 reads TGTGCCAGCAGTTACCCTCAGGTTTGGGAGGAGACCCAGTACTTC.

With respect to this clone: At one end the junction does not follow the germline gene, possibly because of a read error. The rearrangement joins TRBV5-1 to TRBJ2-1; TRBD2 agrees at 9 bases. Germline V gene data show CDR1 as SGHRS and CDR2 as YFSETQ. This CDR3 has 16 amino acids. CDR3 bases: TGTGCCAGCAGCTTGGTAGCGGGAGTCTCCTACAATGAGCAGTTCTTC. The encoded protein is CASSLVAGVSYNEQFF. The variable domain in full, with the rest retrieved from reference TRBV5-1 and TRBJ2-1, is KAGVTQTPRYLIKTRGQQVTLSCSPISGHRSVSWYQQTPGQGLQFLFEYFSETQRNKGNFPGRFSGRQFSNSRSEMNVSTLELGDSALYLCASSLVAGVSYNEQFFGPGTRLTVL.

The chain is built from TRBV5-8 and TRBJ1-5; a possible D gene is TRBD1 (6 bases). Trimming cost V 2 bases and J 0 bases, with 12 bases left between them. This CDR3 contains 16 residues. Germline values: CDR1 SGHTS, CDR2 YDEGEE. The CDR3 loop reads CASSFRTANSNQPQHF. CDR3 coding DNA: TGTGCCAGCAGCTTTCGGACAGCGAATAGCAATCAGCCCCAGCATTTT.

CDR3 DNA sequence: TGTGCCAGCAGTAGGACAGAGCTGAACACTGAAGCTTTCTTT. Amino acid sequence: CASSRTELNTEAFF. J is TRBJ1-1 and V is TRBV2, with D perhaps matching TRBD1 (6 bases). CDR1 is SNHLY and CDR2 is FYNNEI in the germline V gene. The length of the CDR3 is 14 residues. Between the trimmed V and J ends, which lost 5 bases and 0 bases, there was a span of 10 bases. Combining the CDR3 with reference TRBV2 and TRBJ1-1 gives the whole variable domain EPEVTQTPSHQVTQMGQEVILRCVPISNHLYFYWYRQILGQKVEFLVSFYNNEISEKSEIFDDQFSVERPDGSNFTLKIRSTKLEDSAMYFCASSRTELNTEAFFGQGTRLTVV.